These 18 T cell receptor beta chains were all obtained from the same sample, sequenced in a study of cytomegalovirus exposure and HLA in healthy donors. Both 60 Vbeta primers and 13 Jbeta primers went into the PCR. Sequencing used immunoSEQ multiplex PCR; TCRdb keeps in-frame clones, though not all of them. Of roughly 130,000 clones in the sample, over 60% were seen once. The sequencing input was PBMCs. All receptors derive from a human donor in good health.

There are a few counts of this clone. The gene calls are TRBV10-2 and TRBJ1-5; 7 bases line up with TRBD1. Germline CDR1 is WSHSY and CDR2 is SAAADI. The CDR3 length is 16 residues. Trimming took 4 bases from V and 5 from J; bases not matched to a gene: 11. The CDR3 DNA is TGCGCCAGCAGTGTCAACGACAGGGCCGGATATCAGCCCCAGCATTTT. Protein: CASSVNDRAGYQPQHF.

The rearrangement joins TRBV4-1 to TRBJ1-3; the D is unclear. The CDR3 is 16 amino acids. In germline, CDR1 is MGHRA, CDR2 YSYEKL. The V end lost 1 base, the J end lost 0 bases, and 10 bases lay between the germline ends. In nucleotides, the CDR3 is TGCGCCAGCAGCCAAGGTCTGAGATCCTCTGGAAACACCATATATTTT. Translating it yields CASSQGLRSSGNTIYF.

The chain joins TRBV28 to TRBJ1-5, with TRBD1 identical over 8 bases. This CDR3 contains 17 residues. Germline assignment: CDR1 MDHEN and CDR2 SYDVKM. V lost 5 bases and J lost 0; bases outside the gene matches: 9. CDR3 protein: CASSPGGWGGSNQPQHF. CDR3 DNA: TGTGCCAGCAGTCCAGGGGGCTGGGGTGGTAGCAATCAGCCCCAGCATTTT.

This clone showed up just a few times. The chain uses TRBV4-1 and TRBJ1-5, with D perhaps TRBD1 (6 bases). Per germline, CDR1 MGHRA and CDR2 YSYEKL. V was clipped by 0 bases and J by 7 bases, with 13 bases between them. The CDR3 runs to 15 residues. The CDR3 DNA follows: TGCGCCAGCAGCCAAGATAACAGGGATGGGCAGCCCCAGCATTTT. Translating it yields CASSQDNRDGQPQHF.

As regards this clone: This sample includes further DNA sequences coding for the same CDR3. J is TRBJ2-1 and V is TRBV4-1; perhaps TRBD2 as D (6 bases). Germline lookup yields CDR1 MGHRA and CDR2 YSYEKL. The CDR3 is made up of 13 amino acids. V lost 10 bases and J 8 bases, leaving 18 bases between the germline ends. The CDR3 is CATRLVGGDEQFF. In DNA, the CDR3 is TGCGCCACCCGACTGGTAGGAGGGGATGAGCAGTTCTTC.

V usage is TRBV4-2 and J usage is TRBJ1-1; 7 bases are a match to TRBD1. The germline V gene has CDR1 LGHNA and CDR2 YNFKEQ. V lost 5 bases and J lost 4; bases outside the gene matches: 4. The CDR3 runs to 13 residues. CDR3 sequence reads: CASSLAGGTEAFF. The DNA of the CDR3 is TGTGCCAGCAGCTTGGCAGGGGGCACTGAAGCTTTCTTT.

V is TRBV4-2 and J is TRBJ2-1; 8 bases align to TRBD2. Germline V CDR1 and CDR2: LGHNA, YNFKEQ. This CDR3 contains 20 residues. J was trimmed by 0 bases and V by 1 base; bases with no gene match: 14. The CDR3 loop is CASSQVWSSGVSSSYNEQFF. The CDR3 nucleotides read TGTGCCAGCAGCCAAGTGTGGAGTAGCGGGGTGTCGAGCTCCTACAATGAGCAGTTCTTC.

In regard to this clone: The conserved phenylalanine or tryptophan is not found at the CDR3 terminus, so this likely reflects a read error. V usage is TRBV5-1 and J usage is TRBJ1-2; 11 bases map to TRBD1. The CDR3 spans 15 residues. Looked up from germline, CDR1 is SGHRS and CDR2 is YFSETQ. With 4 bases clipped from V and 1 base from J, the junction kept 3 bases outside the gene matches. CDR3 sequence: CASSPGQGGNYGYTL. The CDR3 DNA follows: TGCGCCAGCAGCCCGGGACAGGGGGGTAACTATGGCTACACCCTC.

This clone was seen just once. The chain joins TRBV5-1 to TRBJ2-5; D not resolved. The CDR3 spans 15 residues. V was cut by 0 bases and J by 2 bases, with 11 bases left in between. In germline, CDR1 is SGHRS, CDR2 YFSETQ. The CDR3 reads CASSLGLESQETQYF. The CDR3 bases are TGCGCCAGCAGCTTGGGGCTAGAGTCACAAGAGACCCAGTACTTC. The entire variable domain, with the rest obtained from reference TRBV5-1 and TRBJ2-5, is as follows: KAGVTQTPRYLIKTRGQQVTLSCSPISGHRSVSWYQQTPGQGLQFLFEYFSETQRNKGNFPGRFSGRQFSNSRSEMNVSTLELGDSALYLCASSLGLESQETQYFGPGTRLLVL.

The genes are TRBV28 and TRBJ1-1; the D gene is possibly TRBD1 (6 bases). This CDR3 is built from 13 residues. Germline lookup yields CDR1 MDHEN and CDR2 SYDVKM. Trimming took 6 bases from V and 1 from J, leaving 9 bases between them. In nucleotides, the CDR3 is TGTGCCAGCAGCTGGACAGCGAACACTGAAGCTTTCTTT. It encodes CASSWTANTEAFF.

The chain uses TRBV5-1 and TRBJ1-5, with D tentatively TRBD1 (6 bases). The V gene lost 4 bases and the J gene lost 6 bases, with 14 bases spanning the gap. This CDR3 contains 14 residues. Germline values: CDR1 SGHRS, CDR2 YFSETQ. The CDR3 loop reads CASSPQGPGQPQHF. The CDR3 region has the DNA TGCGCCAGCAGCCCCCAGGGGCCAGGTCAGCCCCAGCATTTT. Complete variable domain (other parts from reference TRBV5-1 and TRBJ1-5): KAGVTQTPRYLIKTRGQQVTLSCSPISGHRSVSWYQQTPGQGLQFLFEYFSETQRNKGNFPGRFSGRQFSNSRSEMNVSTLELGDSALYLCASSPQGPGQPQHFGDGTRLSIL.

The DNA for the CDR3 is TGTGCCAGCAGCACCCGGGGGTACGATGGCTACACCTTC. This codes for CASSTRGYDGYTF. This sequence joins TRBV6-5 and TRBJ1-2; maybe TRBD1 (5 bases). Germline loops: CDR1 MNHEY, CDR2 SVGAGI. V was pared by 6 bases and J by 6 bases, with 14 bases between. This CDR3 has 13 residues.

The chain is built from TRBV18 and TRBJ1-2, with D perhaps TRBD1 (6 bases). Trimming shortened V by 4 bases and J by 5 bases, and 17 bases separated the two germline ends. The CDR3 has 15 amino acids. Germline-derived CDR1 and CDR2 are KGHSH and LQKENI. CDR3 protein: CASSLYTGRSYGYTF. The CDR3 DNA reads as TGTGCCAGCTCACTGTATACAGGGCGAAGTTATGGCTACACCTTC.

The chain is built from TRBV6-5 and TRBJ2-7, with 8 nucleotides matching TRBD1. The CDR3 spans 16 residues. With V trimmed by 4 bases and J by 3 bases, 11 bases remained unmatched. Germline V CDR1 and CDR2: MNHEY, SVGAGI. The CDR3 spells CASSSGGPPRDYEQYF. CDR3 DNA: TGTGCCAGCAGTTCAGGGGGCCCTCCCCGAGACTACGAGCAGTACTTC.

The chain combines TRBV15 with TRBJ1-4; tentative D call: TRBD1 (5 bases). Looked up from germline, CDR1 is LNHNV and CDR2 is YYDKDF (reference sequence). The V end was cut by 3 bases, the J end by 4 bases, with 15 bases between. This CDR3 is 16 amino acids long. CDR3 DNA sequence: TGTGCCACCAGCAGGGCCAAGACAGCGCTTAATGAAAAACTGTTTTTT. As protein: CATSRAKTALNEKLFF.

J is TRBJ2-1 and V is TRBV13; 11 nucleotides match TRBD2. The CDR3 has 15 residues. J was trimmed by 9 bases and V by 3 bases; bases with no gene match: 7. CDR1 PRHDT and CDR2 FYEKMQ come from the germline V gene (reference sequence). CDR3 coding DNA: TGTGCCAGCAGCTTTGACCTAGCGGGGGGCGGTGAGCAGTTCTTC. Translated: CASSFDLAGGGEQFF.

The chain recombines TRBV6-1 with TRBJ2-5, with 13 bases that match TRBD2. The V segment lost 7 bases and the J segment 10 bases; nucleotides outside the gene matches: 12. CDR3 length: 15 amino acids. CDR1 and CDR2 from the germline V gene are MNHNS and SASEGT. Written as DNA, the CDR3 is TGTGCCAGCAAGCAACTAGCGGGGGGGATGTCGATCCAGTACTTC. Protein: CASKQLAGGMSIQYF.

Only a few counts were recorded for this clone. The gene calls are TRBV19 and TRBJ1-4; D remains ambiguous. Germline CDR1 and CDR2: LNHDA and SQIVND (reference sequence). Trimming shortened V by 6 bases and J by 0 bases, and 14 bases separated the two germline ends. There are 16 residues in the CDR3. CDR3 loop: CASSNPGSATNEKLFF. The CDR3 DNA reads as TGTGCCAGTAGCAATCCGGGGTCCGCAACTAATGAAAAACTGTTTTTT.